This T cell receptor beta chain derives from a study of blood T cell repertoires in COVID-19. Study summary: Acute-phase and convalescent COVID-19 samples originated in the United States, Italy and Spain. PBMCs, B-cell-depleted T cells, or T cells provided the cDNA or gDNA that made up the material.

TCRdb's table, derived via immunoSEQ multiplex PCR, lists solely in-frame clones and lacks some. The sample includes fewer than 250,000 clones, about 83% of them seen just once. V was pared by 2 bases and J by 4 bases, with 6 bases of the junction left unmatched. Germline V gene data show CDR1 as GTSNPN and CDR2 as SVGIG (reference sequence). The CDR3 is 16 amino acids. Participants had their cohort set by participant-reported clinical history. Two negative PCRs, clearance, or symptom resolution were required of recovered Cohort 3 donors. Sequenced input: PBMCs or T cells enriched from blood (not recorded which). The chain uses TRBV30 and TRBJ2-7; 15 bases line up with TRBD2. The receptor was isolated from a middle-aged woman who had recovered from COVID-19. The CDR3 loop reads CAWSPGLAGGEYEQYV. DNA of the CDR3: TGTGCCTGGAGTCCGGGACTAGCGGGAGGAGAATACGAGCAGTACGTC.